This TCR beta chain was recorded in a study of blood T cells in healthy people across ages. Study-wide results and caveats: With age, beta diversity per million T cells declined roughly linearly, significantly by 35 to 40.

A minimum of 5.5 micrograms of total RNA was extracted per sample. V shed 7 bases and J shed 6 bases, with 14 bases lying between them. The germline gives CDR1 SQVTM, CDR2 ANQGSEA. This CDR3 region has 12 residues. Alongside a J-beta primer mix, a sample-barcoded 5' primer served in a second PCR lasting roughly 7 to 11 cycles. Per sample, CDR3-containing paired-end reads numbered at least 2.5 million. From the 5' RACE reads, TCRdb called clonotypes with MiXCR, one entry per CDR3 protein. Of 850,000 to 1,100,000 distinct CDR3 sequences listed, approximately 38% were seen once; the top ten hold 13%. This clonotype was seen a handful of times. The antigen remains unidentified.

Sequenced material: blood. This sequence joins TRBV29-1 and TRBJ2-3; D is unclear. The source is a young man in good health. CDR3 loop: CSAPGSRDTQYF. The CDR3 nucleotides read TGCAGCGCCCCTGGGTCCAGGGATACGCAGTATTTT.